This TCR beta chain was sequenced in a study of cytomegalovirus exposure and HLA in healthy donors. Whole-study findings and limits: Upon later analysis, TCR association rates were observed to vary by HLA locus, being highest for DRB1 and lowest for HLA-C. There were a few CMV-associated chains whose specificity for CMV antigens was confirmed in vitro. It has been reported that TCR beta sequences accurately predicted the HLA-A and HLA-B alleles of most subjects. Among TCR beta chains of equal frequency, HLA-associated ones were more clonally expanded in a later analysis.

The germline gives CDR1 LNHDA, CDR2 SQIVND (reference sequence). This CDR3 spans 13 amino acids. J gave up 5 bases and V 11 bases, and 6 bases lay outside the gene matches. Of note for this clone: Its target is not known.

The primer mix had 60 Vbeta and 13 Jbeta primers. Sequencing was performed with immunoSEQ multiplex PCR; in TCRdb, only in-frame clones are kept and a portion is missing. The table shows some 76,000 clones, with under 85% occurring only once. The rearrangement uses TRBV19 and TRBJ2-1, with 10 positions matching TRBD2. What was sequenced was PBMCs. This clonotype was obtained from a woman in her thirties or forties in good health and CMV-seropositive. The CDR3 reads CADGTSVHNEQFF. The CDR3, as DNA: TGTGCCGACGGGACTAGCGTCCACAATGAGCAGTTCTTC.